This T cell receptor (beta chain) was captured in a study of cytomegalovirus exposure and HLA in healthy donors. 13 Jbeta primers and 60 Vbeta primers were used for the PCR. Clones were read by immunoSEQ multiplex PCR, and TCRdb kept only the in-frame ones, dropping some. This sample has roughly 160,000 clones, with around four fifths found just once. V dropped 3 bases and J dropped 2 bases, with 7 bases sitting between them. The CDR3 spans 13 residues. The germline V gene has CDR1 LNHDA and CDR2 SQIVND (reference sequence). The material sequenced was PBMCs. The receptor's source is a woman aged 45-59 years in good health and CMV-seronegative. The chain has TRBV19 and TRBJ1-2; the D is unclear. The CDR3 region has the DNA TGTGCCAGTAGTATTTCGGGAAACTATGGCTACACCTTC. Residues: CASSISGNYGYTF.